Sequencing of this TCR beta chain was carried out in a study of T cells in Graves' hyperthyroidism and ophthalmopathy. Background on the study: Peripheral blood was taken when the disease was first diagnosed, before any treatment began.

Whole-study results and caveats: Ophthalmopathy was separated from stable hyperthyroidism by a 13 V-J model.

TCR beta CDR3 region amplification was performed from RNA transcripts. An initial round of RT-PCR targeting the TCR CDR3 relied on the HTBI primer set. A single record per CDR3 protein comes from TCRdb applying MiXCR to the multiplex PCR reads. The sample holds about 260,000 distinct CDR3 sequences; about a sixth are singletons and the top ten take about 30%. This clonotype was counted many times. Antigen: not known. Per the germline V gene, CDR1 is KGHDR and CDR2 is SFDVKD. After removal of 3 bases from V and 9 bases from J, the junction contained 7 bases not matched to a gene. The CDR3 is 16 residues long.

Sequences were obtained from blood. This receptor was taken from a woman aged 18-35 years with Graves' ophthalmopathy. The chain uses TRBV24-1 and TRBJ2-1, with 13 bases fitting TRBD2. DNA of the CDR3: TGTGCCACCAGTGATCGAGGACTAGCGGGAGTCAGTGAGCAGTTCTTC. Translated: CATSDRGLAGVSEQFF.